This T cell receptor beta chain appears in the sequencing data of a study of sequential checkpoint blockade in melanoma. Whole-study context: Randomization was 1:1 between first-line nivolumab→ipilimumab and ipilimumab→nivolumab. Maintenance nivolumab came after either treatment sequence.

The treatment denotes: randomized to nivolumab then ipilimumab (arm A) or the reverse (arm B). No patient had prior DNA-damaging chemotherapy. PBMC sorting kept live CD3+CD8+ cells without CD19 or CD56. The table came from immunoSEQ multiplex PCR; TCRdb's copy has only in-frame clones and leaves some out. The table records 15,000 to 20,000 clones, 72% of them present only once. Only one count was recorded for this clone. The germline V gene encodes CDR1 SGHTA and CDR2 FQGNSA. The CDR3 runs to 14 residues. Losses at the gene ends were 2 bases for V and 3 bases for J; bases not matched to a gene: 3. This sequence was found in a human donor with melanoma. The chain employs TRBV7-2 and TRBJ1-2; 7 positions agree with TRBD1. The sequences come from CD8+ T cells sorted from blood (inferred from file names), collected from a patient given nivolumab and ipilimumab in sequence. The CDR3 is CASSLKGTDYGYTF. CDR3 DNA sequence: TGTGCCAGCAGCTTAAAAGGGACAGACTATGGCTACACCTTC.